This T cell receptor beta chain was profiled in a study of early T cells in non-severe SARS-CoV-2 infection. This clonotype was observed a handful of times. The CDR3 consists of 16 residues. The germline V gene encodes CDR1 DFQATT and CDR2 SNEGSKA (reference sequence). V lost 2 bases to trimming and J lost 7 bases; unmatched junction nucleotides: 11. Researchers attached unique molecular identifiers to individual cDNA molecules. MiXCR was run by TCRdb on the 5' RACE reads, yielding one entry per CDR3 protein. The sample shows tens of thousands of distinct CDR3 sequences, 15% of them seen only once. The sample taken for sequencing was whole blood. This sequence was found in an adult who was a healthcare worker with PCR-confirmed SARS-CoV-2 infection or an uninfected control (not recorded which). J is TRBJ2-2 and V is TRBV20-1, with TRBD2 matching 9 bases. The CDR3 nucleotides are TGCAGTGCTAGATCTTCGCCTAGCGGGAATAGCGGGGAGCTGTTTTTT. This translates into CSARSSPSGNSGELFF.